This T cell receptor (beta chain) was captured in a study of identifying expanded T cells in peripheral blood. Assay: immunoSEQ multiplex PCR; the TCRdb copy retains only in-frame clones and omits some. Seen here are 90,000 to 120,000 clones, around 88% observed once, and the top ten hold around 17%. As concerns this clone: Other DNA sequences within the sample encode an identical CDR3.

The length of the CDR3 is 13 residues. CDR1 is SGHTA, CDR2 FQGNSA, per germline. V lost 1 base, J lost 6 bases, and 8 bases lay in between. V gene TRBV7-2 combines with J gene TRBJ2-3; D uncertain. This receptor was obtained from a person aged 18 to 75 in good health. Input material: blood. CDR3 region: CASSLGGTDTQYF. CDR3 DNA sequence: TGTGCCAGCAGCTTAGGGGGTACGGATACGCAGTATTTT.